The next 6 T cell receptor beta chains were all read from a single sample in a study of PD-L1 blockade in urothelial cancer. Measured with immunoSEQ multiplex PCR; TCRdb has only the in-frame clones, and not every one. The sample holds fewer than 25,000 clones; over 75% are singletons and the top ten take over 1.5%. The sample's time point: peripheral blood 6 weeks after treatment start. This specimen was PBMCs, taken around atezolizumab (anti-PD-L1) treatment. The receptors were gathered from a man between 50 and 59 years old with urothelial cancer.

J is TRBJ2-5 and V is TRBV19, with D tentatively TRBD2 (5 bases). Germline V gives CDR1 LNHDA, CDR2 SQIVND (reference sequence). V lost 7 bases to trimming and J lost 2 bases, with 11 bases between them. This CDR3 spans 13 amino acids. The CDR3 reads CASTGSGQETQYF. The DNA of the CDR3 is TGTGCCAGTACGGGGTCAGGACAAGAGACCCAGTACTTC. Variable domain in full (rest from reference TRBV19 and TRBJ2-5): DGGITQSPKYLFRKEGQNVTLSCEQNLNHDAMYWYRQDPGQGLRLIYYSQIVNDFQKGDIAEGYSVSREKKESFPLTVTSAQKNPTAFYLCASTGSGQETQYFGPGTRLLVL.

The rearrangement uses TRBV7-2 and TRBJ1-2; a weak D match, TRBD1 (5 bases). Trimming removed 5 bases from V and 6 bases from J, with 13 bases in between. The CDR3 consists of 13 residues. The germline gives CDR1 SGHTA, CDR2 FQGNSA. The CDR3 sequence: CASSPGGGNGYTF. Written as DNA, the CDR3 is TGTGCCAGCAGCCCGGGGGGAGGGAATGGCTACACCTTC.

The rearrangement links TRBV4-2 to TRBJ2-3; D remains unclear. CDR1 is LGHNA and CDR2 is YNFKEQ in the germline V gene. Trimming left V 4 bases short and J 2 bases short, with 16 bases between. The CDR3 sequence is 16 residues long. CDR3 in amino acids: CASSRPPLDFTDTQYF. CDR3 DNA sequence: TGTGCCAGCAGCCGGCCCCCCCTAGACTTCACAGATACGCAGTATTTT.

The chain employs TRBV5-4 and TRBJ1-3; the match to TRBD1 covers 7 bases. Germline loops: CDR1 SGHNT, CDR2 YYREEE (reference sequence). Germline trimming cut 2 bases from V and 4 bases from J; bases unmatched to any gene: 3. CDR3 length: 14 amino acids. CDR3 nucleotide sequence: TGTGCCAGCAGCTTACAGGGGTACGGAAACACCATATATTTT. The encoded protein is CASSLQGYGNTIYF.

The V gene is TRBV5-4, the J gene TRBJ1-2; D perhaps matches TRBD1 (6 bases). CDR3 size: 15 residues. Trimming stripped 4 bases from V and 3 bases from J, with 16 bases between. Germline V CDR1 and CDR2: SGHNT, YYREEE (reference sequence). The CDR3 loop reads CASSRLGQTDYGYTF. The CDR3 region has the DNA TGTGCCAGCAGCCGGCTCGGACAGACCGACTATGGCTACACCTTC.

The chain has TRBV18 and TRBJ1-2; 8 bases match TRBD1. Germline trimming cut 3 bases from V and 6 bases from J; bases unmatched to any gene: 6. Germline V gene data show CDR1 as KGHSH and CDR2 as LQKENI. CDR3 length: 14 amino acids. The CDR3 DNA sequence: TGTGCCAGCTCACCGGCCCAGGGGGCGGATGGCTACACCTTC. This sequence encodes CASSPAQGADGYTF. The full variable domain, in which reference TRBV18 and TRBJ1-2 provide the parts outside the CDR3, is NAGVMQNPRHLVRRRGQEARLRCSPMKGHSHVYWYRQLPEEGLKFMVYLQKENIIDESGMPKERFSAEFPKEGPSILRIQQVVRGDSAAYFCASSPAQGADGYTFGSGTRLTVV.